This T cell receptor (beta chain) is from a study of shared clonotypes between healthy human individuals. As for the study in general: CD4 naive and CD4 memory each took three plates per donor, while CD8 naive took two and CD8 memory one. Study-wide findings and caveats: In four donors, around 5% of naive CD4 clonotypes appeared in common.

Assay execution took place at the deep level. Clones were sequenced by immunoSEQ multiplex PCR, and TCRdb holds only the in-frame ones, with some missing. The sample has approximately 1.5 million clones, 95% to 99% seen once. A remark on this clone: Its antigen is as yet unknown.

CDR1 MDHEN and CDR2 SYDVKM come from the germline V gene. V trimming: 7 bases; J trimming: 5 bases; junction bases outside the gene matches: 17. There are 17 residues in the CDR3. Sequencing was carried out using naive CD4+ T cells sorted from blood. The subset: CD45RA+ positively selected. The clonotype originates from a man younger than 40 in good health. V gene TRBV28 combines with J gene TRBJ2-5; 9 nucleotides match TRBD1. DNA of the CDR3: TGTGCCAGCATATCACAGGGGGCGACTGGGACACAGGAGACCCAGTACTTC. Its protein product is CASISQGATGTQETQYF.